The source of this TCR beta chain is a study of regulatory T cells in long-lasting Graves disease. There are a few counts of this clonotype. Time point described: newly diagnosed GD, antithyroid drugs for less than 3 months. From RNA extracted from PBMCs, the TCR library was made. Library construction for TCR beta used iRepertoire HTBI primers and Arm-PCR of CDR3 regions. MiXCR, run by TCRdb on the multiplex PCR reads, gives a single entry per CDR3 protein. Of 400,000 to 450,000 distinct CDR3 sequences listed, under 15% were seen once; the top ten hold about a sixth. The same sample was also studied in work on T cells in Graves' hyperthyroidism and ophthalmopathy. That work adds: The model predicted ophthalmopathy a median roughly six months before onset.

The source is a woman aged 25-40 years with Graves disease. The sequencing used peripheral blood mononuclear cells (PBMCs), collected at new diagnosis, from a patient treated with antithyroid drugs.

The CDR3 protein is CSARARGFNEKLFF. CDR3 DNA sequence: TGCAGTGCTAGAGCACGGGGGTTTAATGAAAAACTGTTTTTT. The chain is built from TRBV20-1 and TRBJ1-4; D is possibly TRBD1 (5 bases). Germline V gene lookup returns CDR1 DFQATT and CDR2 SNEGSKA (reference sequence). V shed 1 base and J shed 4 bases, with 10 bases lying between them. The CDR3 is 14 amino acids.